This is a list of T cell receptor beta chains from one sample in a study of shared clonotypes between healthy human individuals. TCRdb's copy holds only in-frame clones and misses some; the assay was immunoSEQ multiplex PCR. Here the sample spans about 2 million clones, about 94% being singletons. Sequenced sample: naive CD8+ T cells sorted from blood. These receptors were collected from a man aged 18 to 30 in good health. CDR3s include the opening cysteine and the closing phenylalanine or tryptophan. The D gene is left open where the match is weak. A row's size may be missing; if present it is once, few, many or a size class.

CDR3nt: TGCGCCAGCAGCGACAGGGCCGGGAGCAATCAGCCCCAGCATTTT
CDR3aa: CASSDRAGSNQPQHF
abundance: -
d_gene: TRBD1
j_gene: TRBJ1-5
v_gene: TRBV4-1

CDR3nt: TGTGCCAGTAGTATGGGTTGGGCCTATGGCTACACCTTC
CDR3aa: CASSMGWAYGYTF
abundance: -
d_gene: -
j_gene: TRBJ1-2
v_gene: TRBV19

CDR3nt: TGCGCCTGGAGTTGGGACAGGGGGCTTGGCGGGGAGCTGTTTTTT
CDR3aa: CAWSWDRGLGGELFF
abundance: -
d_gene: TRBD1
j_gene: TRBJ2-2
v_gene: TRBV30

CDR3nt: TGTGCCAGCAGCTTCCCCGCTAGCGGGGGGGCGGGGGACCAAGAGACCCAGTACTTC
CDR3aa: CASSFPASGGAGDQETQYF
abundance: -
d_gene: TRBD2
j_gene: TRBJ2-5
v_gene: TRBV7-6

CDR3nt: TGCGCCAGCAGCTTGGGACAGGGACTAGCTGGGGCCAACGTCCTGACTTTC
CDR3aa: CASSLGQGLAGANVLTF
abundance: -
d_gene: -
j_gene: TRBJ2-6
v_gene: TRBV5-1

CDR3nt: TGTGCCAGCAGTTTCCGCGAAGGCCTCTACAATGAGCAGTTCTTC
CDR3aa: CASSFREGLYNEQFF
abundance: -
d_gene: -
j_gene: TRBJ2-1
v_gene: TRBV7-6

CDR3nt: TGTGCCAGCAGCTTAGGGGGGTCAGATACGCAGTATTTT
CDR3aa: CASSLGGSDTQYF
abundance: -
d_gene: -
j_gene: TRBJ2-3
v_gene: TRBV7-3

CDR3nt: TGTGCCAGCAGCTTAGTCCCGGGGGTTTTCGGGACCCAGTACTTC
CDR3aa: CASSLVPGVFGTQYF
abundance: -
d_gene: -
j_gene: TRBJ2-5
v_gene: TRBV7-2

CDR3nt: TGTGCCAGCAGTTTCGTACTAGCACGATCCTACAATGAGCAGTTCTTC
CDR3aa: CASSFVLARSYNEQFF
abundance: few
d_gene: -
j_gene: TRBJ2-1
v_gene: TRBV27

CDR3nt: TGTGCCAGCAGCCGCGGGACTAGCGGATACAATGAGCAGTTCTTC
CDR3aa: CASSRGTSGYNEQFF
abundance: once
d_gene: TRBD2
j_gene: TRBJ2-1
v_gene: TRBV5-4

CDR3nt: TGTGCCAGTCAACCTCCTAGCCCTAGCTGGAATGAGCAGTTCTTC
CDR3aa: CASQPPSPSWNEQFF
abundance: -
d_gene: -
j_gene: TRBJ2-1
v_gene: TRBV19

CDR3nt: TGTGCCAGCAGCTTGTGGGCGGGAGTTAACTACGAGCAGTACTTC
CDR3aa: CASSLWAGVNYEQYF
abundance: -
d_gene: TRBD2
j_gene: TRBJ2-7
v_gene: TRBV9

CDR3nt: TGTGCCAGCAGTGAAGACGGTAGGGACCTGAGTGGCTACACCTTC
CDR3aa: CASSEDGRDLSGYTF
abundance: -
d_gene: -
j_gene: TRBJ1-2
v_gene: TRBV2

CDR3nt: TGCGCCAGCAGCCACCGGACTAGCGGGGAGCAGTACTTC
CDR3aa: CASSHRTSGEQYF
abundance: once
d_gene: TRBD2
j_gene: TRBJ2-7
v_gene: TRBV4-1

CDR3nt: TGTGCCTGGAGTGTACTGGCTTCCACTAGCACAGATACGCAGTATTTT
CDR3aa: CAWSVLASTSTDTQYF
abundance: -
d_gene: -
j_gene: TRBJ2-3
v_gene: TRBV30

CDR3nt: TGTGCCTGGAGTGTTGGGGGGGCCTACGAGCAGTACTTC
CDR3aa: CAWSVGGAYEQYF
abundance: once
d_gene: TRBD2
j_gene: TRBJ2-7
v_gene: TRBV30

CDR3nt: TGTGCCAGCAGCCCCTACTCCACGATGAACACTGAAGCTTTCTTT
CDR3aa: CASSPYSTMNTEAFF
abundance: once
d_gene: -
j_gene: TRBJ1-1
v_gene: TRBV7-9

CDR3nt: TGTGCCAGCAGTGACTCGGGACTAGCGGGAGAGACCCAGTACTTC
CDR3aa: CASSDSGLAGETQYF
abundance: -
d_gene: TRBD2
j_gene: TRBJ2-5
v_gene: TRBV6-5

CDR3nt: TGTGCCAGCAGCGCCCAATGGTTCCGGGTAGAAAATTCACCCCTCCACTTT
CDR3aa: CASSAQWFRVENSPLHF
abundance: once
d_gene: -
j_gene: TRBJ1-6
v_gene: TRBV9

CDR3nt: TGCGCCAGCAGCTTAGGGGGGAGCTCCTACGAGCAGTACTTC
CDR3aa: CASSLGGSSYEQYF
abundance: -
d_gene: -
j_gene: TRBJ2-7
v_gene: TRBV5-1

CDR3nt: TGTGCCAGCAGTGAGGGACTAGCGGGGTCCCGAGCCGGGGAGCTGTTTTTT
CDR3aa: CASSEGLAGSRAGELFF
abundance: -
d_gene: TRBD2
j_gene: TRBJ2-2
v_gene: TRBV2

CDR3nt: TGTGCCAGCAGCCCTAATATCGGGACGGAGGGTTCCGAAAAACTGTTTTTT
CDR3aa: CASSPNIGTEGSEKLFF
abundance: -
d_gene: -
j_gene: TRBJ1-4
v_gene: TRBV7-2

CDR3nt: TGTGCCATCCATAGCGGGTCCTCCTACAATGAGCAGTTCTTC
CDR3aa: CAIHSGSSYNEQFF
abundance: -
d_gene: TRBD2
j_gene: TRBJ2-1
v_gene: TRBV2

CDR3nt: TGTGCCAGCAGTTTAGTTCACCCAGATACGCAGTATTTT
CDR3aa: CASSLVHPDTQYF
abundance: -
d_gene: -
j_gene: TRBJ2-3
v_gene: TRBV27

CDR3nt: TGCGCCAGCAGTCGTTCCACGGTGGGGGAGACCCAGTACTTC
CDR3aa: CASSRSTVGETQYF
abundance: -
d_gene: -
j_gene: TRBJ2-5
v_gene: TRBV10-2

CDR3nt: TGTGCCAGCAGCGTAGGCTTTCCCGCAGGGGGAGCTACCTACGAGCAGTACTTC
CDR3aa: CASSVGFPAGGATYEQYF
abundance: -
d_gene: TRBD1
j_gene: TRBJ2-7
v_gene: TRBV9

CDR3nt: TGTGCCAGCGGCCCCGGTGGTCCCTACGAGCAGTACTTC
CDR3aa: CASGPGGPYEQYF
abundance: -
d_gene: -
j_gene: TRBJ2-7
v_gene: TRBV6-1

CDR3nt: TGTGCCAGCAGTGGGAGGGGGTACGAGCAGTACTTC
CDR3aa: CASSGRGYEQYF
abundance: -
d_gene: -
j_gene: TRBJ2-7
v_gene: TRBV2

CDR3nt: TGTGCCAGCAGCTTACTAACTAGCGGGGGGTTTGGCGAGCAGTACTTC
CDR3aa: CASSLLTSGGFGEQYF
abundance: -
d_gene: TRBD2
j_gene: TRBJ2-7
v_gene: TRBV13

CDR3nt: TGTGCCAGCAGCTTTGGACAACACGAGCAGTACTTC
CDR3aa: CASSFGQHEQYF
abundance: -
d_gene: -
j_gene: TRBJ2-7
v_gene: TRBV7-9

CDR3nt: TGTGCCAGCGGGACATACCCTAATGAGCAGTTCTTC
CDR3aa: CASGTYPNEQFF
abundance: -
d_gene: -
j_gene: TRBJ2-1
v_gene: TRBV9

CDR3nt: TGTGCCAGTAGTACCTGGACAGGGGTCTCAGATACGCAGTATTTT
CDR3aa: CASSTWTGVSDTQYF
abundance: -
d_gene: TRBD1
j_gene: TRBJ2-3
v_gene: TRBV19

CDR3nt: TGTGCCAGCAGCCCGTCTACAGGATGGGACTATGGCTACACCTTC
CDR3aa: CASSPSTGWDYGYTF
abundance: once
d_gene: -
j_gene: TRBJ1-2
v_gene: TRBV7-6

CDR3nt: TGTGCCAGCAGTTTAGGACAGGGTAAGACTGAAGCTTTCTTT
CDR3aa: CASSLGQGKTEAFF
abundance: -
d_gene: TRBD1
j_gene: TRBJ1-1
v_gene: TRBV27

CDR3nt: TGTGCCAGCAGCTCGGACGGATACGAGCAGTACTTC
CDR3aa: CASSSDGYEQYF
abundance: -
d_gene: -
j_gene: TRBJ2-7
v_gene: TRBV7-9

CDR3nt: TGTGCCAGCAGTCTCGGGAATACGCAGTATTTT
CDR3aa: CASSLGNTQYF
abundance: -
d_gene: -
j_gene: TRBJ2-3
v_gene: TRBV25-1

CDR3nt: TGTGCCAGCAGTTACTCGGTCGGAGAGACCAGCTATGGCTACACCTTC
CDR3aa: CASSYSVGETSYGYTF
abundance: -
d_gene: -
j_gene: TRBJ1-2
v_gene: TRBV6-5

CDR3nt: TGTGCCAGCAGCTTAGCGGTGGAGACCCAGTACTTC
CDR3aa: CASSLAVETQYF
abundance: -
d_gene: -
j_gene: TRBJ2-5
v_gene: TRBV7-9

CDR3nt: TGTGCCAGCAGCCAAAGTAACACCGGGGAGCTGTTTTTT
CDR3aa: CASSQSNTGELFF
abundance: -
d_gene: -
j_gene: TRBJ2-2
v_gene: TRBV14

CDR3nt: TGTGCCAGCAGCTTTGACTTCGGACAGGCCCGCGGAGGGTACTTC
CDR3aa: CASSFDFGQARGGYF
abundance: once
d_gene: TRBD1
j_gene: TRBJ2-4
v_gene: TRBV5-5

CDR3nt: TGTGCCAGCAGCTTCCGCGGAACCTACGAGCAGTACTTC
CDR3aa: CASSFRGTYEQYF
abundance: once
d_gene: -
j_gene: TRBJ2-7
v_gene: TRBV5-8

CDR3nt: TGCAGCGTTGAATTGGACAGCGGCCGGGAAGAGACCCAGTACTTC
CDR3aa: CSVELDSGREETQYF
abundance: -
d_gene: -
j_gene: TRBJ2-5
v_gene: TRBV29-1

CDR3nt: TGTGCCAGCAGCTTGGGGGTACAGGGCCCTGGAAACACCATATATTTT
CDR3aa: CASSLGVQGPGNTIYF
abundance: -
d_gene: -
j_gene: TRBJ1-3
v_gene: TRBV5-8

CDR3nt: TGTGCTAGTGGTGAACGACTAGCGGGGGGGAAAGAGACCCAGTACTTC
CDR3aa: CASGERLAGGKETQYF
abundance: -
d_gene: TRBD2
j_gene: TRBJ2-5
v_gene: TRBV12-5

CDR3nt: TGTGCCAGCAGCTTAGTAGGCACAGCCCACTATGGCTACACCTTC
CDR3aa: CASSLVGTAHYGYTF
abundance: -
d_gene: -
j_gene: TRBJ1-2
v_gene: TRBV7-9

CDR3nt: TGTGCCAGACGACCCGGGACCTTTGGCTACACCTTC
CDR3aa: CARRPGTFGYTF
abundance: -
d_gene: -
j_gene: TRBJ1-2
v_gene: TRBV28

CDR3nt: TGCGCCAGCAGCCAAGCTTATTACAGTCAAGAGACCCAGTACTTC
CDR3aa: CASSQAYYSQETQYF
abundance: once
d_gene: -
j_gene: TRBJ2-5
v_gene: TRBV4-1

CDR3nt: TGTGCCAGCGGGCGACAGGGTTTGAATGAGCAGTTCTTC
CDR3aa: CASGRQGLNEQFF
abundance: -
d_gene: TRBD1
j_gene: TRBJ2-1
v_gene: TRBV27